These 28 T cell receptor beta chains originate from one sample sequenced in a study of shared clonotypes between healthy human individuals. This table comes from immunoSEQ multiplex PCR, and its TCRdb copy is limited to in-frame clones, with some not included. The sample consists of 600,000 to 750,000 clones, less than 95% of them appearing once. Input material: memory CD8+ T cells from PBMCs. The sample's subset: CD45RO+ cells pooled with CCR7-negative TemRA cells. Every receptor here comes from a young man in good health. Some clones in this sample may be carry-over from other donors' samples.

V and J are TRBV27 and TRBJ1-5; D is perhaps TRBD1 (6 bases). The CDR3 length is 16 residues. V lost 5 bases, J lost 2 bases, and 16 bases lay in between. Per the germline V gene, CDR1 is MNHEY and CDR2 is SMNVEV (reference sequence). The DNA for the CDR3 is TGTGCCAGCAGTATTATAGGGGGGGGCGGCAATCAGCCCCAGCATTTT. This translates into CASSIIGGGGNQPQHF.

The chain joins TRBV5-6 to TRBJ2-1; weak D call: TRBD1 (6 bases). CDR1 is SGHDT and CDR2 is YYEEEE in the germline V gene. The ends were cut back, 4 bases at V and 1 base at J, with 9 bases in the middle. The CDR3 extends over 14 amino acids. CDR3 nucleotide sequence: TGTGCCAGCAGCGACGGACAGTCCTACAATGAGCAGTTCTTC. Residues: CASSDGQSYNEQFF.

The rearrangement links TRBV10-1 to TRBJ2-7, with D perhaps being TRBD1 or TRBD2 (5 bases each). Germline V CDR1 and CDR2: WNHNN, SYGVQD (reference sequence). This CDR3 contains 16 residues. V was pared by 5 bases and J by 0 bases, with 17 bases between. The CDR3 coding sequence is TGCGCCAGCAGTTGGTTACCCTCAGGGACCTCCTACGAGCAGTACTTC. Amino acid sequence: CASSWLPSGTSYEQYF.

The chain uses TRBV7-3 and TRBJ1-2; the D is unclear. The V gene lost 2 bases and the J gene lost 0 bases, with 7 bases spanning the gap. Per germline, CDR1 SGHTA and CDR2 FQGTGA. The CDR3 contains 14 residues. The CDR3 DNA reads as TGTGCCAGCAGCTTACCCGACTCTAACTATGGCTACACCTTC. Amino acids: CASSLPDSNYGYTF.

The V and J genes are TRBV10-3 and TRBJ2-3, with D perhaps matching TRBD1 or TRBD2 (6 bases each). Trimming removed 10 bases from V and 2 bases from J, with 13 bases in between. The CDR3 sequence is 13 residues long. From germline, CDR1 is ENHRY and CDR2 SYGVKD. CDR3 loop: CATGRGLTDTQYF. The CDR3 coding sequence is TGTGCCACGGGCCGGGGGCTCACAGATACGCAGTATTTT.

J is TRBJ2-5 and V is TRBV4-3; 12 positions match TRBD1. The CDR3 sequence is 17 residues long. Germline assignment: CDR1 LGHNA and CDR2 YSLEER. V dropped 4 bases and J dropped 5; count of bases not matched to a gene: 11. The chain's CDR3 is CASSLFPGTGGAETQYF. The CDR3 DNA follows: TGCGCCAGCAGCCTATTCCCCGGGACAGGGGGCGCTGAGACCCAGTACTTC.

V usage is TRBV19 and J usage is TRBJ2-1; TRBD2 is a possible D gene (7 bases). Trimming removed 3 bases at V and 7 bases at J, with 13 bases between. The CDR3 is 14 residues long. Germline V gene data show CDR1 as LNHDA and CDR2 as SQIVND (reference sequence). The CDR3 is CASSIPGGRNEQFF. The CDR3 nucleotides read TGTGCCAGTAGTATCCCGGGGGGCAGGAATGAGCAGTTCTTC. Supplemented by reference TRBV19 and TRBJ2-1, the full variable domain reads DGGITQSPKYLFRKEGQNVTLSCEQNLNHDAMYWYRQDPGQGLRLIYYSQIVNDFQKGDIAEGYSVSREKKESFPLTVTSAQKNPTAFYLCASSIPGGRNEQFFGPGTRLTVL.

The chain has TRBV30 and TRBJ2-2, with a tentative D call TRBD1 (6 bases). Germline loops: CDR1 GTSNPN, CDR2 SVGIG (reference sequence). The CDR3 runs 19 residues. Between the trimmed V and J ends, which lost 0 bases and 6 bases, there was a span of 26 bases. This CDR3 reads CAWSVVSGRGSQFAGELFF. The CDR3 DNA is TGTGCCTGGAGTGTAGTTAGTGGCAGGGGCTCACAGTTCGCCGGGGAGCTGTTTTTT.

This clone was picked up a small number of times. The rearrangement uses TRBV19 and TRBJ1-2; D unresolved. The CDR3 is 12 amino acids. The V and J ends lost 3 bases and 5 bases respectively, with 7 bases between them. The germline CDR1 and CDR2 sequences are LNHDA and SQIVND (reference sequence). CDR3 sequence (DNA): TGTGCCAGTAGTATCCCAGGTTATGGCTACACCTTC. This encodes CASSIPGYGYTF.

This chain uses TRBV2 with TRBJ2-6; perhaps D is TRBD1 or TRBD2 (5 bases each). V lost 9 bases, J lost 4 bases, and 13 bases lay in between. Germline V gene data show CDR1 as SNHLY and CDR2 as FYNNEI. The CDR3 consists of 14 residues. CDR3 amino acids: CARGDGSGANVLTF. In DNA form, the CDR3 reads TGTGCCAGGGGGGACGGGTCCGGGGCCAACGTCCTGACTTTC.

This CDR3 is CASSLWGNTGELFF. The CDR3, as DNA: TGTGCCAGCAGTTTATGGGGCAACACCGGGGAGCTGTTTTTT. The rearrangement joins TRBV27 to TRBJ2-2; TRBD1 might be the D (5 bases). Germline V gives CDR1 MNHEY, CDR2 SMNVEV (reference sequence). V was cut by 1 base and J by 2 bases, with 5 bases left in between. The CDR3 sequence is 14 residues long.

The chain combines TRBV7-9 with TRBJ1-1, with D hard to call. From germline, CDR1 is SEHNR and CDR2 FQNEAQ (reference sequence). V was trimmed by 9 bases and J by 5 bases, leaving 10 bases between them. The CDR3 is 11 residues long. CDR3 sequence: CASRVWTEAFF. The CDR3 DNA reads TGTGCCAGTCGCGTCTGGACTGAAGCTTTCTTT.

This chain links TRBV11-1 with TRBJ2-7, with D hard to call. Trimming removed 4 bases at V and 5 bases at J, with 12 bases between. Germline V gene data show CDR1 as SGHAT and CDR2 as FQDESV (reference sequence). The CDR3 is 13 residues long. The CDR3 nucleotides read TGTGCCAGCAGCTCCACCGAAGGCCACGAGCAGTACTTC. Amino acids: CASSSTEGHEQYF.

This chain links TRBV6-5 with TRBJ1-4; 7 bases match TRBD1. With V trimmed by 0 bases and J by 11 bases, 3 bases remained unmatched. Germline loops: CDR1 MNHEY, CDR2 SVGAGI. This CDR3 has 13 amino acids. The CDR3 loop reads CASSYSKTGKLFF. The DNA for the CDR3 is TGTGCCAGCAGTTACTCGAAGACAGGGAAACTGTTTTTT.

This clone was seen more than once but under ten times. CDR3 protein: CASTRDGQVNTEAFF. CDR3 sequence (DNA): TGTGCCAGCACACGAGATGGACAGGTGAACACTGAAGCTTTCTTT. The chain has TRBV9 and TRBJ1-1; 7 nucleotides match TRBD1. With V trimmed by 6 bases and J by 0 bases, 8 bases remained unmatched. Germline CDR1 is SGDLS and CDR2 is YYNGEE. This CDR3 has 15 residues.

The chain carries TRBV9 and TRBJ2-1; no definite D call. The germline V and J ends were trimmed by 1 base and 6 bases, with 17 bases remaining between them. CDR1 is SGDLS and CDR2 is YYNGEE in the germline V gene. This CDR3 is 16 amino acids long. The CDR3 DNA reads TGTGCCAGCAGCGTAACTCCCCTACACGAAGGCAATGAGCAGTTCTTC. Protein sequence: CASSVTPLHEGNEQFF.

This clone was seen a single time. This chain connects TRBV6-5 to TRBJ2-5, with TRBD2 as a possible D gene (6 bases). The CDR3 spans 15 residues. Germline CDR1 MNHEY, CDR2 SVGAGI. V lost 6 bases to trimming and J lost 6 bases, with 20 bases between them. In DNA, the CDR3 is TGTGCCAGCAGCAACAGGAGGGAGCTGGCAAAGACCCAGTACTTC. This codes for CASSNRRELAKTQYF.

This rearrangement joins TRBV5-1 to TRBJ2-7; 7 nucleotides align to TRBD1. The trim removed 4 bases at V and 1 base at J, leaving 11 bases unmatched. Germline values: CDR1 SGHRS, CDR2 YFSETQ. The CDR3 has 16 amino acids. The CDR3 region has the DNA TGCGCCAGCAGCCTCAACCGGGACAGCTCATCCTACGAGCAGTACTTC. Amino acid sequence: CASSLNRDSSSYEQYF.

The gene calls are TRBV9 and TRBJ1-5, with 11 bases that match TRBD1. Germline values: CDR1 SGDLS, CDR2 YYNGEE. V was pared by 3 bases and J by 4 bases, with 3 bases of the junction left unmatched. CDR3 length equals 15 residues. CDR3 bases: TGTGCCAGCAGCGCGGGACAGGGGGTGAATCAGCCCCAGCATTTT. Translation: CASSAGQGVNQPQHF.

The chain carries TRBV7-3 and TRBJ2-7, with 11 bases aligning to TRBD2. The CDR3 contains 17 residues. Germline V lookup: CDR1 SGHTA, CDR2 FQGTGA. The ends lost 2 bases at V and 4 bases at J; junction bases unmatched: 10. This CDR3 reads CASSLEPRLAGRYEQYF. The DNA of the CDR3 is TGTGCCAGCAGCTTAGAACCCCGACTAGCGGGACGTTACGAGCAGTACTTC.

V usage is TRBV9 and J usage is TRBJ2-7; D is uncertain. V was trimmed by 4 bases and J by 2 bases, leaving 16 bases between them. In germline, CDR1 is SGDLS, CDR2 YYNGEE. This CDR3 has 15 residues. For the CDR3, the DNA is TGTGCCAGCAGCCCCTTCGGAAACTCCGCCTACGAGCAGTACTTC. Protein sequence: CASSPFGNSAYEQYF.

The chain links TRBV7-2 to TRBJ2-5, with 10 bases lining up with TRBD2. From germline, CDR1 is SGHTA and CDR2 FQGNSA. The V and J ends lost 1 base and 3 bases, in that order; junction bases with no gene match: 5. This CDR3 is built from 16 residues. The CDR3 bases are TGTGCCAGCAGCTTAGTTCGGCTAGCGGGGGAAGAGACCCAGTACTTC. It codes for CASSLVRLAGEETQYF.

The table lists this clone with a few counts. V gene TRBV19 combines with J gene TRBJ1-1; TRBD1 is a possible D gene (6 bases). The CDR3 length is 14 residues. Per the germline V gene, CDR1 is LNHDA and CDR2 is SQIVND (reference sequence). Trimming removed 5 bases from V and 3 bases from J, with 13 bases in between. This chain's CDR3 is CASSFDRSDTEAFF. CDR3 bases: TGTGCCAGTAGTTTCGACAGGAGCGACACTGAAGCTTTCTTT.

V is TRBV9 and J is TRBJ2-1; possible D gene TRBD2, 5 bases. The germline V and J ends were trimmed by 3 bases and 0 bases, with 22 bases remaining between them. The CDR3 consists of 19 residues. Germline lookup yields CDR1 SGDLS and CDR2 YYNGEE. The CDR3 DNA is TGTGCCAGCAGCGAGAGGGAATTGGTCGCCGAGAGCTCCTACAATGAGCAGTTCTTC. Translation gives CASSERELVAESSYNEQFF.

This clone was seen a single time. This chain connects TRBV10-2 to TRBJ2-7; the D gene is possibly TRBD2 (5 bases). The CDR3 has 15 residues. Trimming removed 6 bases at V and 2 bases at J, with 17 bases between. Germline loops: CDR1 WSHSY, CDR2 SAAADI. This CDR3 reads CASRIGSAVTYEQYF. The CDR3 DNA reads TGCGCCAGCAGAATAGGTAGCGCGGTAACCTACGAGCAGTACTTC.

The rearrangement links TRBV25-1 to TRBJ2-5; possible D gene TRBD1, 5 bases. Germline V CDR1 and CDR2: MGHDK, SYGVNS. With 4 bases removed from V and 1 base from J, the gap between germline ends came to 10 bases. The length of the CDR3 is 14 residues. CDR3 residues: CASSAPTGQETQYF. The CDR3 DNA reads TGTGCCAGCAGTGCCCCCACAGGCCAAGAGACCCAGTACTTC.

This clone appeared a single time. The chain recombines TRBV29-1 with TRBJ2-7, with D uncertain. This CDR3 is built from 11 residues. The V end was cut by 6 bases, the J end by 2 bases, with 8 bases between. CDR1 and CDR2 from the germline V gene are SQVTM and ANQGSEA. This chain's CDR3 is CSVVTTYEQYF. The CDR3, as DNA: TGCAGCGTCGTCACCACCTACGAGCAGTACTTC.

V and J are TRBV7-9 and TRBJ2-7; the D gene is possibly TRBD1 (6 bases). V was clipped by 4 bases and J by 2 bases, with 12 bases between them. This CDR3 contains 14 residues. Germline CDR1 and CDR2: SEHNR and FQNEAQ (reference sequence). CDR3 loop: CASSSQSGAYEQYF. CDR3 coding DNA: TGTGCCAGCAGCTCCCAATCAGGGGCCTACGAGCAGTACTTC.